This T cell receptor (beta chain) originates from a study of T cell repertoires in cytomegalovirus infection. Study as a whole: CMV infection together with matching HLA type was indicated by public TCR beta signatures.

This clonotype was detected a few times. As yet, its antigen is unknown. Given a much more abundant clone one base away, this may be a read error. CDR1 and CDR2 from the germline V gene are SGHVS and FQNEAQ. There are 16 residues in the CDR3. Study-wide points: Carriage of CMV together with the relevant HLA was identifiable through cumulative public TCR beta family frequency. Ex vivo responses were dominated by HLA-C-restricted CMV-specific TCR beta clonotypes.

MiXCR, run by TCRdb on the reads, gives a single entry per CDR3 protein. The sample has nearly 450,000 distinct CDR3 sequences, roughly a third seen once. Sequencing input: PBMCs. The rearrangement links TRBV7-8 to TRBJ1-6, with TRBD1 matching 7 bases. This clonotype was obtained from a human donor in good health (CMV status not recorded). Some clones in this sample may be carry-over from other donors' samples. CDR3 bases: TGTGCCAGCCGCTTAGCGACAGGGCCCAGGAATTCACCCCTCCACTTT. Its protein is CASRLATGPRNSPLHF.